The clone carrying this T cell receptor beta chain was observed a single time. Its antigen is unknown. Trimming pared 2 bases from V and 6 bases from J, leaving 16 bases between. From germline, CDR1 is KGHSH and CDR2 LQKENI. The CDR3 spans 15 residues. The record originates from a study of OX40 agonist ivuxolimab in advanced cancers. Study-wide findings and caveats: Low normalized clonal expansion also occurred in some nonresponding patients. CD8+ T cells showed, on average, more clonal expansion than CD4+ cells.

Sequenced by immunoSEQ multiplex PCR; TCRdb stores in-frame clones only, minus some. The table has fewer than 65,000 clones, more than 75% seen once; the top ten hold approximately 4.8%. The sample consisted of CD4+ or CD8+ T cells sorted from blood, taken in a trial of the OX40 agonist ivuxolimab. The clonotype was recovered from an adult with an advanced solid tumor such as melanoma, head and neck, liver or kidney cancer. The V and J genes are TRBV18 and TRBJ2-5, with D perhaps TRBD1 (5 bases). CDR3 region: CASSPIQGERQTQYF. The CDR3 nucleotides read TGTGCCAGCTCACCAATCCAGGGTGAGCGACAGACCCAGTACTTC.